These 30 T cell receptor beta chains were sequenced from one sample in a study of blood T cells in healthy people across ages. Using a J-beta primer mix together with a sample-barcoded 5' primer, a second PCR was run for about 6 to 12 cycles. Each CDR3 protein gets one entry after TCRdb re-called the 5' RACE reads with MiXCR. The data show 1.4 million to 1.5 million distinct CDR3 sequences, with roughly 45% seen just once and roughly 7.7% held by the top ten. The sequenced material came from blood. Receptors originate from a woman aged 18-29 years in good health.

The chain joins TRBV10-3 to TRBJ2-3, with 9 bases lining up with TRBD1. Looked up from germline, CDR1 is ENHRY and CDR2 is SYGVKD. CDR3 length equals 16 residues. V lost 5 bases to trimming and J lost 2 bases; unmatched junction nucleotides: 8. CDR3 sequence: CAISTGGLPSTDTQYF. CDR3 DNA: TGTGCCATCAGTACAGGGGGCCTGCCATCCACAGATACGCAGTATTTT.

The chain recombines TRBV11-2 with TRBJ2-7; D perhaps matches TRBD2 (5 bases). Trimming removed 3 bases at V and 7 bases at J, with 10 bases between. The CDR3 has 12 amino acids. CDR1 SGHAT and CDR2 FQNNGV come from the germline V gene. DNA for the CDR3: TGTGCCAGCAGCTTGAAGAGACTAGAGCAGTACTTC. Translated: CASSLKRLEQYF.

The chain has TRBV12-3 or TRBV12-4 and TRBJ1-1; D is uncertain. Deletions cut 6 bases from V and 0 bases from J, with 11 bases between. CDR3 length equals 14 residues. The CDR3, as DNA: TGTGCCAGCAGCTTCAACGAGGTGAACACTGAAGCTTTCTTT. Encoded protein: CASSFNEVNTEAFF.

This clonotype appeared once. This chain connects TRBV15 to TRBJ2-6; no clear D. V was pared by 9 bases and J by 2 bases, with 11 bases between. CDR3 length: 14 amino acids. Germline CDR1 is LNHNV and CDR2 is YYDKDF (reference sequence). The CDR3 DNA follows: TGTGCCACTGTTCATCATCCTGGGGCCAACGTCCTGACTTTC. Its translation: CATVHHPGANVLTF. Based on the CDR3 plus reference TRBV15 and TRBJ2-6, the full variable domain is DAMVIQNPRYQVTQFGKPVTLSCSQTLNHNVMYWYQQKSSQAPKLLFHYYDKDFNNEADTPDNFQSRRPNTSFCFLDIRSPGLGDTAMYLCATVHHPGANVLTFGAGSRLTVL.

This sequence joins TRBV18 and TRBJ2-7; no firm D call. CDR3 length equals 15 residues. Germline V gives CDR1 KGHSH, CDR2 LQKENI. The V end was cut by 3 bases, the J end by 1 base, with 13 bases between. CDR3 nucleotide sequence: TGTGCCAGCTCACCTCGAGACATATGGTCCTACGAGCAGTACTTC. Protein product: CASSPRDIWSYEQYF.

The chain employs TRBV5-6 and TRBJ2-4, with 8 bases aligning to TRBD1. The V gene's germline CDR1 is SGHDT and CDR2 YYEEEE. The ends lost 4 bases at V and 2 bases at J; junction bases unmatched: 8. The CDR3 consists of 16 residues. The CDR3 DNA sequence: TGTGCCAGCAGCCGCGCCAGGGGGCTAACCAAAAACATTCAGTACTTC. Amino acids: CASSRARGLTKNIQYF.

CDR3 protein: CASSQDHGAEVPYEQYF. The CDR3 nucleotides are TGCGCCAGCAGCCAAGATCACGGGGCAGAAGTCCCCTACGAGCAGTACTTC. The J gene is TRBJ2-7, the V gene TRBV4-1; D assignment may be TRBD1 or TRBD2 (5 bases each). Germline values: CDR1 MGHRA, CDR2 YSYEKL. This CDR3 has 17 amino acids. V lost 0 bases and J lost 2, with 17 bases in between.

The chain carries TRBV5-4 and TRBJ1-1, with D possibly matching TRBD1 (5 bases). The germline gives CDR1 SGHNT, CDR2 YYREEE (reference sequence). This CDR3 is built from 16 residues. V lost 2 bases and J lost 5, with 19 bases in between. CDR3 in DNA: TGTGCCAGCAGCTTCTTTCTGCAGGGCGGGAGGACTGAAGCTTTCTTT. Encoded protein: CASSFFLQGGRTEAFF.

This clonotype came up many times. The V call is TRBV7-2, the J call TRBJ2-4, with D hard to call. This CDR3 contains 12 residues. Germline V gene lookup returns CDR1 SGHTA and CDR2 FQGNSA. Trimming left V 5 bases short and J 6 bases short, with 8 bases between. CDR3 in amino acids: CASSPPSNIQYF. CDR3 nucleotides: TGTGCCAGCAGCCCCCCCTCAAACATTCAGTACTTC.

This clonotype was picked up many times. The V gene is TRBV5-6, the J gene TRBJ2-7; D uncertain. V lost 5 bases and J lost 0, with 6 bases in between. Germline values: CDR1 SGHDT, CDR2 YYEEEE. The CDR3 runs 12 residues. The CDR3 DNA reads TGTGCCAGCAGGGGCACCTCCTACGAGCAGTACTTC. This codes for CASRGTSYEQYF.

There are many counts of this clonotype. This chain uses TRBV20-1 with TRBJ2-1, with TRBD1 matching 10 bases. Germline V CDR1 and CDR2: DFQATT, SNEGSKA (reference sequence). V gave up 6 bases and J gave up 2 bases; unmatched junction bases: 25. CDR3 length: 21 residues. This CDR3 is CSAPIGQRTGGRFVTYNEQFF. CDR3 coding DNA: TGCAGTGCACCCATAGGGCAAAGGACAGGGGGGCGTTTCGTAACCTACAATGAGCAGTTCTTC.

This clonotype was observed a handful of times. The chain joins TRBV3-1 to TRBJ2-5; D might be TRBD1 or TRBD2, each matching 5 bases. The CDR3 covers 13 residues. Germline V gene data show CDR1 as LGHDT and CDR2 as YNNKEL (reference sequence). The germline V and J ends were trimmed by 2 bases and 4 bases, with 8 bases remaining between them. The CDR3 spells CASSQRGRETQYF. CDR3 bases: TGTGCCAGCAGCCAACGGGGCAGAGAGACCCAGTACTTC.

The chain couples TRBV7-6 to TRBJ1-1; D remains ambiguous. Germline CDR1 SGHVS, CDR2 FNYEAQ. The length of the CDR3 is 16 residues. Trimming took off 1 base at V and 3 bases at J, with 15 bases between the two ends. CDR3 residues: CASSLVSGGADTEAFF. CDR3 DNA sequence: TGTGCCAGCAGCTTAGTATCAGGAGGTGCGGACACTGAAGCTTTCTTT. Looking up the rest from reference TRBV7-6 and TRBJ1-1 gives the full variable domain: GAGVSQSPRYKVTKRGQDVALRCDPISGHVSLYWYRQALGQGPEFLTYFNYEAQQDKSGLPNDRFSAERPEGSISTLTIQRTEQRDSAMYRCASSLVSGGADTEAFFGQGTRLTVV.

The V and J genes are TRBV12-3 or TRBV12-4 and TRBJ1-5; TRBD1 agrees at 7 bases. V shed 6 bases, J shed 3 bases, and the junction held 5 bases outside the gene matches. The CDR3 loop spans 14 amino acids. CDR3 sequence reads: CASSRGQLNQPQHF. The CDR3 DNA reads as TGTGCCAGCAGCCGGGGACAGCTCAATCAGCCCCAGCATTTT.

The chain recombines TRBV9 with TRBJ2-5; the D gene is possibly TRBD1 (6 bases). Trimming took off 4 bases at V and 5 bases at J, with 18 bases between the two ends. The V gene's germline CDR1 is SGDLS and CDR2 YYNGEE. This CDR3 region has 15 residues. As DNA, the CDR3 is TGTGCCAGCAGCCCCAACCGAGGGGGATCGGAGACCCAGTACTTC. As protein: CASSPNRGGSETQYF. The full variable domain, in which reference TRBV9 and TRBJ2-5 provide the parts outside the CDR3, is DSGVTQTPKHLITATGQRVTLRCSPRSGDLSVYWYQQSLDQGLQFLIQYYNGEERAKGNILERFSAQQFPDLHSELNLSSLELGDSALYFCASSPNRGGSETQYFGPGTRLLVL.

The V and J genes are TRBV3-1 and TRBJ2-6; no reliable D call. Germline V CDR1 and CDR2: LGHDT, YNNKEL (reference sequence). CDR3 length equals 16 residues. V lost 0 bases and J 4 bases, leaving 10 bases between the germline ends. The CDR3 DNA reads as TGTGCCAGCAGCCAAGAGTCGAGCACCGGGGCCAACGTCCTGACTTTC. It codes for CASSQESSTGANVLTF.

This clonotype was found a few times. CDR3: CASSWPATDTQYF. The CDR3 DNA reads TGTGCCAGCAGCTGGCCGGCCACAGATACGCAGTATTTT. The chain combines TRBV5-4 with TRBJ2-3; D gene ambiguous. Trimming took 3 bases from V and 2 from J, leaving 7 bases between them. Germline V lookup: CDR1 SGHNT, CDR2 YYREEE (reference sequence). This CDR3 is 13 amino acids long.

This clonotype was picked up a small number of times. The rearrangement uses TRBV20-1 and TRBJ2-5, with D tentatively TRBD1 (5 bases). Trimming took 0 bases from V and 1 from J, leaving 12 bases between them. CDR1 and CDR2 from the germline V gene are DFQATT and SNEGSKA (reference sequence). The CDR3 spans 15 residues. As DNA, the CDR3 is TGCAGTGCTAGAGATAGCTCAGGGTTCCAAGAGACCCAGTACTTC. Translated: CSARDSSGFQETQYF.

In nucleotides, the CDR3 is TGTGCCAGCAGCCCTACGGCGAGAGCTAACTATGGCTACACCTTC. Its protein product is CASSPTARANYGYTF. The chain is built from TRBV7-2 and TRBJ1-2; D is uncertain. Germline V lookup: CDR1 SGHTA, CDR2 FQGNSA. Trimming removed 5 bases from V and 0 bases from J, with 13 bases in between. This CDR3 contains 15 residues.

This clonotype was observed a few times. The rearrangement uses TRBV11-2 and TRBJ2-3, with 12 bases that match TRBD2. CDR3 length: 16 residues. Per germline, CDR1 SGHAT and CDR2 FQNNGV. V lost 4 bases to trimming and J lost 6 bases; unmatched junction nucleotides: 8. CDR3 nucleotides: TGTGCCAGCAGCTCCGGGGGACTAGCGGGTACCGATACGCAGTATTTT. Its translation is CASSSGGLAGTDTQYF.

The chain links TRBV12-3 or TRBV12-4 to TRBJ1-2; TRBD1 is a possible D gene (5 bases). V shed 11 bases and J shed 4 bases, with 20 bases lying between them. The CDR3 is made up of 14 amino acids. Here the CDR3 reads CACKEWGEGYGYTF. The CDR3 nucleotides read TGTGCCTGCAAGGAATGGGGGGAAGGCTATGGCTACACCTTC.

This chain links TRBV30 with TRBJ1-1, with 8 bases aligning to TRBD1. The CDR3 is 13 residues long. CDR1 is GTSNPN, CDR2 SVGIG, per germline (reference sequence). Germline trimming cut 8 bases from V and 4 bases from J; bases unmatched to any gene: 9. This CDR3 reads CAPVWTGFTEAFF. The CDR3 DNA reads TGTGCCCCCGTTTGGACAGGGTTCACTGAAGCTTTCTTT.

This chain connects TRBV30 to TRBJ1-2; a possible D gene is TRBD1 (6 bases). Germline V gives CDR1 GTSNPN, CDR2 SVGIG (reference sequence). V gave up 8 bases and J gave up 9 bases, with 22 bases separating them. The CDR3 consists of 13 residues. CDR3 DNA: TGTGCCCCCCGGACAGAAGGGAAGGTGTGCTACACCTTC. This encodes CAPRTEGKVCYTF.

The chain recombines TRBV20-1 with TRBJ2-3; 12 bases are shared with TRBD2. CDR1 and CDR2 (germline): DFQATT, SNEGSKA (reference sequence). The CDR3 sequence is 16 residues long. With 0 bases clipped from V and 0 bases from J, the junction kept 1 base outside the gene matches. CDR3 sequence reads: CSARDTSGGSTDTQYF. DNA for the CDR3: TGCAGTGCTAGAGATACTAGCGGGGGGAGCACAGATACGCAGTATTTT.

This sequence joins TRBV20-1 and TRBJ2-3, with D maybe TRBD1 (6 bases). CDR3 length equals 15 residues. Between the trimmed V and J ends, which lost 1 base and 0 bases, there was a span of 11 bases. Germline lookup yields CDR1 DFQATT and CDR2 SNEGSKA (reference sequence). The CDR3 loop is CSARVLGGSTDTQYF. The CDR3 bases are TGCAGTGCTAGAGTCTTAGGGGGAAGCACAGATACGCAGTATTTT.

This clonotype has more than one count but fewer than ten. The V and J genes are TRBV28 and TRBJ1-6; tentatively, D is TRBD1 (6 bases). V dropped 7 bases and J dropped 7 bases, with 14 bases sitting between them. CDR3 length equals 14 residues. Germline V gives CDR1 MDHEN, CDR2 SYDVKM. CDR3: CASTGNRDNSPLHF. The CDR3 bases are TGTGCCAGCACCGGGAACAGGGACAATTCACCCCTCCACTTT.

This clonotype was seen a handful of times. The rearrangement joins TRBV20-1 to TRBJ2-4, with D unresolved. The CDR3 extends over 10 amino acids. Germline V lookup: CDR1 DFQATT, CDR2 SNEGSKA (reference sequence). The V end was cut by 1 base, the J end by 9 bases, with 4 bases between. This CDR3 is CSARGGIQYF. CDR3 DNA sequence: TGCAGTGCTAGAGGGGGCATTCAGTACTTC.

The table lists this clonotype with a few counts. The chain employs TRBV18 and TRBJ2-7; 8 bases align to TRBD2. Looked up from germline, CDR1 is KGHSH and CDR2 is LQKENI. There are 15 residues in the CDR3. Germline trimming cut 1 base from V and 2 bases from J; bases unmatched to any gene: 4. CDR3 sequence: CASSPQSAGAYEQYF. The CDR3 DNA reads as TGTGCCAGCTCACCACAGTCAGCGGGAGCCTACGAGCAGTACTTC.

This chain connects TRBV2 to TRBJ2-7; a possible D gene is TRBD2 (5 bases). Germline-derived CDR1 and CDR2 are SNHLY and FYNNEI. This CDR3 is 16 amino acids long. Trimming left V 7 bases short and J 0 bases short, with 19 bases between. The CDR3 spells CASTPLVLYSSYEQYF. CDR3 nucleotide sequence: TGTGCCAGCACCCCACTAGTCCTCTATAGCTCCTACGAGCAGTACTTC. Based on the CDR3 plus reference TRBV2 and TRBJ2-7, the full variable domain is EPEVTQTPSHQVTQMGQEVILRCVPISNHLYFYWYRQILGQKVEFLVSFYNNEISEKSEIFDDQFSVERPDGSNFTLKIRSTKLEDSAMYFCASTPLVLYSSYEQYFGPGTRLTVT.

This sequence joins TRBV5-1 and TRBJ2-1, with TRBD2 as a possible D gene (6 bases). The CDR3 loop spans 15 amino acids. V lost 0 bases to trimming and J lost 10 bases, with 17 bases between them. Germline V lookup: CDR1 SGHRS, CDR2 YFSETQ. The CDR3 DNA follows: TGCGCCAGCAGCTTGGGTAGGGAGGTAGTGGAGGAGCAGTTCTTC. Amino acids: CASSLGREVVEEQFF.